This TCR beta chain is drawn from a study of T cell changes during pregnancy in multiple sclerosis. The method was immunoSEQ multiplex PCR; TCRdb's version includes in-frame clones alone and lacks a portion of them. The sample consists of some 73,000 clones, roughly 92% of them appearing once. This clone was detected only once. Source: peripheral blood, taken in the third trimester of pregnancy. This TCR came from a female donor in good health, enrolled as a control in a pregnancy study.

The chain's CDR3 is CSVRGLMNTEAFF. For the CDR3, the DNA is TGCAGCGTTCGTGGACTTATGAACACTGAAGCTTTCTTT. The gene calls are TRBV29-1 and TRBJ1-1; unclear D gene. Looked up from germline, CDR1 is SQVTM and CDR2 is ANQGSEA. This CDR3 has 13 residues. Trimming pared 5 bases from V and 0 bases from J, leaving 10 bases between. Looking up the rest from reference TRBV29-1 and TRBJ1-1 gives the full variable domain: SAVISQKPSRDICQRGTSLTIQCQVDSQVTMMFWYRQQPGQSLTLIATANQGSEATYESGFVIDKFPISRPNLTFSTLTVSNMSPEDSSIYLCSVRGLMNTEAFFGQGTRLTVV.